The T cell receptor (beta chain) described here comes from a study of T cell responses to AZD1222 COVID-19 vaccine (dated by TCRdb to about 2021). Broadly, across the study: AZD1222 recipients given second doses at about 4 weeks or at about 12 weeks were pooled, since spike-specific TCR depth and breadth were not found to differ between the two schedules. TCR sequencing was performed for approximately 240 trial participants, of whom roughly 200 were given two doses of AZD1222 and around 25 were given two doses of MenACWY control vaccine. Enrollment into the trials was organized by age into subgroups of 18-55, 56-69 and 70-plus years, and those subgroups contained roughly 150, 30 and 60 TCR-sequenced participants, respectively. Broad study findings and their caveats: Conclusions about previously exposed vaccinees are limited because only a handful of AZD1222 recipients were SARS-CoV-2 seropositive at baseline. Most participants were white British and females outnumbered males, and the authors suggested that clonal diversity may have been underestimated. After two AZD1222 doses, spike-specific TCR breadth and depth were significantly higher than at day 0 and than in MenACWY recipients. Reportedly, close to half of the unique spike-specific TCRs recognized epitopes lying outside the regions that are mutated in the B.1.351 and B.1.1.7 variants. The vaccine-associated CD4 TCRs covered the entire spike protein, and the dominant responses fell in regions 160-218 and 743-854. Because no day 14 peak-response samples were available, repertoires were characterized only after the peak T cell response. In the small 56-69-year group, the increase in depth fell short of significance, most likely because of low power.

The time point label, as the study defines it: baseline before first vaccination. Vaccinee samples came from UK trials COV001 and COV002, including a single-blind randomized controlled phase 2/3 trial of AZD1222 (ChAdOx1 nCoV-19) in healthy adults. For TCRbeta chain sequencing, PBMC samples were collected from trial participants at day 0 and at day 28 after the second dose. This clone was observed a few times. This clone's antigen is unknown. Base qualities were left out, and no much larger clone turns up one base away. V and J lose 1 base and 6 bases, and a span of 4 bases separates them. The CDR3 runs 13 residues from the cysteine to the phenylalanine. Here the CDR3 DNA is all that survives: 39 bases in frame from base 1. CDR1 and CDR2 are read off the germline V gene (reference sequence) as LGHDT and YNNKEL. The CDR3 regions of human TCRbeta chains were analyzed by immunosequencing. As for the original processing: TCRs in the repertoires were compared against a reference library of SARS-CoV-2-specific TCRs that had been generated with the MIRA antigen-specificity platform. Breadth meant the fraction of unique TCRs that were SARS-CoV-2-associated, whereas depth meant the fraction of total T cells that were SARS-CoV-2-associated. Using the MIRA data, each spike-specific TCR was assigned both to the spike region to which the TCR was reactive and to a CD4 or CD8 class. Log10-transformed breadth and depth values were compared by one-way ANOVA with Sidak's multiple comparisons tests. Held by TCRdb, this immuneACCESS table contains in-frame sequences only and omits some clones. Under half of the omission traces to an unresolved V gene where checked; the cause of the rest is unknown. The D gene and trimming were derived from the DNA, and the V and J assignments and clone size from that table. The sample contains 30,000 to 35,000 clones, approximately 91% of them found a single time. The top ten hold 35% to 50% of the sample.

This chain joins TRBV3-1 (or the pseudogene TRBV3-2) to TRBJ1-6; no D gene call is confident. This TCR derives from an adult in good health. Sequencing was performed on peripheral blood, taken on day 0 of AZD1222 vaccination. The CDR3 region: CASSQGGNSPLHF. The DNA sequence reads TGTGCCAGCAGCCAAGGGGGTAATTCACCCCTCCACTTT.